This is a list of T cell receptor beta chains from one sample in a study of low-dose radiotherapy and immunotherapy resistance in tumors. TCRdb used MiXCR to reprocess the reads, holding one entry per CDR3 protein. The sample contains roughly 52,000 distinct CDR3 sequences, approximately 33% of which appear only once. This sample comprised PBMCs, obtained after low-dose radiotherapy plus immunotherapy. The receptors come from a male donor with rectosigmoid adenocarcinoma. The CDR3 runs from the conserved cysteine through the conserved F or W.

v_gene: TRBV6-2/TRBV6-3; j_gene: TRBJ2-3; CDR3aa: CASSSGQVTDTQYF
v_gene: TRBV6-2/TRBV6-3; j_gene: TRBJ1-5; CDR3aa: CASSWTGDQPQHF
v_gene: TRBV4-3; j_gene: TRBJ2-1; CDR3aa: CASSQSDRRGSYNEQFF
v_gene: TRBV7-9; j_gene: TRBJ1-4; CDR3aa: CASSLDGPPREKLFF
v_gene: TRBV6-6; j_gene: TRBJ2-2; CDR3aa: CASSYGGENTGELFF
v_gene: TRBV12-3/TRBV12-4; j_gene: TRBJ1-3; CDR3aa: CASSSDRAGNTIYF
v_gene: TRBV24-1; j_gene: TRBJ2-1; CDR3aa: CATSRGGGREQFF
v_gene: TRBV29-1; j_gene: TRBJ1-2; CDR3aa: CSVFRTGLDYGYTF
v_gene: TRBV20-1; j_gene: TRBJ1-4; CDR3aa: CSARIPTNEKLFF
v_gene: TRBV24-1; j_gene: TRBJ1-5; CDR3aa: CATSPPVGQPQHF
v_gene: TRBV6-6; j_gene: TRBJ2-3; CDR3aa: CASKRTSGSDTQYF
v_gene: TRBV29-1; j_gene: TRBJ2-5; CDR3aa: CSVPGETQYF
v_gene: TRBV25-1; j_gene: TRBJ2-2; CDR3aa: CASSEGQSTGELFF
v_gene: TRBV18; j_gene: TRBJ2-5; CDR3aa: CASSRLAGDQETQYF
v_gene: TRBV5-1; j_gene: TRBJ2-3; CDR3aa: CASSRTSGGVDTQYF
v_gene: TRBV7-2; j_gene: TRBJ2-6; CDR3aa: CASSPQVNSGANVLTF
v_gene: TRBV7-9; j_gene: TRBJ2-1; CDR3aa: CASSPSGYIEQFF
v_gene: TRBV7-3; j_gene: TRBJ2-2; CDR3aa: CASSQGTLGTGELFF
v_gene: TRBV29-1; j_gene: TRBJ2-7; CDR3aa: CSVDGQGGYEQYF
v_gene: TRBV14; j_gene: TRBJ1-6; CDR3aa: CASSPLGAGNSPLHF
v_gene: TRBV9; j_gene: TRBJ1-1; CDR3aa: CASSADDRGQDTEAFF
v_gene: TRBV12-5; j_gene: TRBJ1-1; CDR3aa: CASGLVLGRDMNTEAFF
v_gene: TRBV4-1; j_gene: TRBJ1-5; CDR3aa: CASSHTGTANQPQHF
v_gene: TRBV6-2/TRBV6-3; j_gene: TRBJ1-5; CDR3aa: CASSSPGGYSNQPQHF
v_gene: TRBV5-1; j_gene: TRBJ1-2; CDR3aa: CASSLETTGYTF
v_gene: TRBV5-4; j_gene: TRBJ2-7; CDR3aa: CASSIREAEQYF
v_gene: TRBV7-2; j_gene: TRBJ1-2; CDR3aa: CASSATGADYGYTF
v_gene: TRBV25-1; j_gene: TRBJ1-1; CDR3aa: CASSEYWEGAEAFF
v_gene: TRBV15; j_gene: TRBJ2-7; CDR3aa: CATSRDWTEQYF
v_gene: TRBV9; j_gene: TRBJ2-3; CDR3aa: CASSATRATDTQYF
v_gene: TRBV18; j_gene: TRBJ2-7; CDR3aa: CASSPGTGTYEQYF
v_gene: TRBV28; j_gene: TRBJ1-2; CDR3aa: CASTSRGGGAPLSGYTF
v_gene: TRBV6-2/TRBV6-3; j_gene: TRBJ2-3; CDR3aa: CASSEDGTSGGTDTQYF
v_gene: TRBV20-1; j_gene: TRBJ1-1; CDR3aa: CSAPDRGMAEAFF
v_gene: TRBV27; j_gene: TRBJ2-3; CDR3aa: CASGLAGSDTQYF
v_gene: TRBV7-2; j_gene: TRBJ1-1; CDR3aa: CASSLVASYTEAFF
v_gene: TRBV4-1; j_gene: TRBJ2-7; CDR3aa: CASSQGGTSGYEQYF
v_gene: TRBV23-1; j_gene: TRBJ2-5; CDR3aa: CASSQPRVSGGYQETQYF
v_gene: TRBV28; j_gene: TRBJ1-1; CDR3aa: CASSFRLGGTEAFF
v_gene: TRBV3-1; j_gene: TRBJ1-4; CDR3aa: CASSHRQGSNEKLFF
v_gene: TRBV7-2; j_gene: TRBJ2-2; CDR3aa: CASSSSGGRAGELFF
v_gene: TRBV6-4; j_gene: TRBJ2-1; CDR3aa: CASSEGGAGDEQFF
v_gene: TRBV28; j_gene: TRBJ1-1; CDR3aa: CASWGNTEAFF
v_gene: TRBV5-1; j_gene: TRBJ2-1; CDR3aa: CASSSPRSTGNGGGSYNEQFF
v_gene: TRBV6-6; j_gene: TRBJ2-7; CDR3aa: CASSGPGTIYEQYF
v_gene: TRBV18; j_gene: TRBJ1-2; CDR3aa: CASSGDQGRYLYGYTF
v_gene: TRBV28; j_gene: TRBJ2-1; CDR3aa: CASSFVAGTDEQFF
v_gene: TRBV2; j_gene: TRBJ1-5; CDR3aa: CAISEMSGNQPQHF
v_gene: TRBV4-1; j_gene: TRBJ2-7; CDR3aa: CASSPHSTGGVSYEQYF
v_gene: TRBV6-2/TRBV6-3; j_gene: TRBJ2-7; CDR3aa: CASRGGMPYEQYF
v_gene: TRBV6-8; j_gene: TRBJ2-1; CDR3aa: CASRGMVGLGEQFF
v_gene: TRBV6-2/TRBV6-3; j_gene: TRBJ1-6; CDR3aa: CASAFRANSPLHF
v_gene: TRBV28; j_gene: TRBJ1-1; CDR3aa: CASSRGGGRNTEAFF
v_gene: TRBV20-1; j_gene: TRBJ2-7; CDR3aa: CSARNRVLLSHEQYF
v_gene: TRBV4-3; j_gene: TRBJ2-1; CDR3aa: CASSHVGLSSYNEQFF
v_gene: TRBV4-3; j_gene: TRBJ2-3; CDR3aa: CASSQYSGRLTDTQYF
v_gene: TRBV5-6; j_gene: TRBJ2-1; CDR3aa: CASSSRNRGNNEQFF
v_gene: TRBV7-2; j_gene: TRBJ2-7; CDR3aa: CASSLVGLGYEQYF
v_gene: TRBV5-1; j_gene: TRBJ1-2; CDR3aa: CASRTGQGNYGYTF
v_gene: TRBV6-2/TRBV6-3; j_gene: TRBJ1-2; CDR3aa: CASSDPGQNYGYTF